This T cell receptor beta chain was captured in a study of T cell responses to AZD1222 COVID-19 vaccine. Sequencing used immunoSEQ multiplex PCR; TCRdb keeps in-frame clones, though not all of them. The sample shows roughly 180,000 clones, approximately 94% of them seen only once. Study conclusions and caveats: Researchers took repertoire samples only after the peak T cell response had come. Just a handful of AZD1222 recipients were seropositive at baseline. A rise in Spike-specific TCR breadth and depth followed two AZD1222 doses.

Regarding this clone: Its antigen is not known.

The starting material was peripheral blood, obtained 28 days after the second AZD1222 dose. The receptor was isolated from an adult who received the AZD1222 COVID-19 vaccine.

CDR3 nucleotides: TGTGCCAGTAGCCGAGGGACAGGACTATACGAGCAGTACTTC. It encodes CASSRGTGLYEQYF. This chain connects TRBV19 to TRBJ2-7; 8 nucleotides align to TRBD1. CDR1 is LNHDA and CDR2 is SQIVND in the germline V gene (reference sequence). V gave up 6 bases and J gave up 4 bases; unmatched junction bases: 8. The CDR3 has 14 amino acids.